The text below deals with one TCR beta chain. The data originate from a study of blood T cell repertoires in COVID-19. This CDR3 is 15 amino acids long. With 0 bases removed from V and 2 bases from J, the gap between germline ends came to 11 bases. The germline gives CDR1 SGHTA, CDR2 FQGNSA. Original analysis: Amplification of reference gene primers was used by the study to estimate nucleated cell counts. The protocol was immunoSEQ multiplex PCR, while the TCRdb copy is restricted to in-frame clones and leaves out a portion. V, J and clone size derive from that table, while D and trimming were established from the DNA sequence. The sample includes roughly 130,000 clones, 88% of them seen just once.

The clonotype originates from a man in his 60s with active or convalescent COVID-19. The chain carries TRBV7-2 and TRBJ2-7; possibly TRBD2 for D (5 bases). Sequencing was carried out using peripheral blood. CDR3 in DNA: TGTGCCAGCAGCTTAGCCCGAGGGTGGACCTACGAGCAGTACTTC. It encodes CASSLARGWTYEQYF.